This paragraph covers one T cell receptor beta chain sequence. What it recognizes is unknown. The immunoSEQ assay was v3. The assay was immunoSEQ multiplex PCR, and TCRdb's table has in-frame clones only and misses some. Among about 48,000 clones listed, 55% to 75% were seen once. The sample belongs to a study of TIL therapy for anti-PD-1-resistant metastatic lung cancer. Study background: By whole-exome sequencing, median non-synonymous tumor mutation burden was approximately 1.6 mutations per megabase. Notes on the study in general: Treatment-naive, never-smoker and oncogene-addicted patients were overrepresented in this highly selected cohort.

Time point denoted: pre-treatment sample, taken before nivolumab and TIL therapy. Tumor tissue came from excised metastases, mostly pleural nodules or supraclavicular lymph nodes. Tumors were harvested before any PD-1/PD-L1 blockade. This CDR3 region has 16 residues. The chain couples TRBV21-1 to TRBJ2-1. TRBV21-1 corresponds to a pseudogene. The sample consisted of tumor tissue, taken at baseline. This receptor was taken from a person between 30 and 79 years old with non-small cell lung cancer. The CDR3 DNA reads TGTGCCAGCAGCAAAGCGCTGGTAGCAGGATCTTATGAGCAGTTCTTC. Translated, it gives CASSKALVAGSYEQFF.